This T cell receptor (beta chain) stems from a study of blood T cell repertoires in COVID-19. Overall study: From T cells, B-cell-depleted T cells, or PBMCs came the material, which was cDNA or gDNA.

This clone has more than one count but fewer than ten. Original data processing: It was from reference gene primer amplification that nucleated cell counts were estimated. Data came from immunoSEQ multiplex PCR; TCRdb stores just in-frame clones and leaves some out. The DNA gave D and trimming, while V, J and clone size come from that table. The data contain a few hundred thousand clones, 80% to 90% of them singletons. Study members were between roughly 18 and 100 years old and lived in 24 US regions. Cohorts were assigned according to the clinical history that participants reported. The CDR3 runs to 14 residues. Germline-derived CDR1 and CDR2 are SGHVS and FNYEAQ. The V end was cut by 4 bases, the J end by 0 bases, with 10 bases between.

The chain recombines TRBV7-6 with TRBJ2-7; no firm D call. Sequenced sample: PBMCs or T cells enriched from blood (not recorded which). This sequence was found in a man aged 40-49 years who had recovered from COVID-19. Here the CDR3 DNA reads TGTGCCAGCAGCTCTCATCCGAGCTCCTACGAGCAGTACTTC. Protein: CASSSHPSSYEQYF.